This T cell receptor (beta chain) was identified during a study of blood T cell repertoires in COVID-19. Study as a whole: Acute and convalescent COVID-19 samples came from the United States, Italy and Spain. PBMCs, B-cell-depleted T cells, or T cells were the source of the cDNA or gDNA that made up the material.

CDR1 and CDR2 (germline): MNHEY, SVGEGT. The CDR3 loop spans 15 amino acids. Losses at the gene ends were 2 bases for V and 8 bases for J; bases not matched to a gene: 11. Per the original data handling: How many nucleated cells were present was estimated from reference gene primer amplification. Only in-frame clones appear in the TCRdb table, and some are missing; sequencing was by immunoSEQ multiplex PCR. The DNA was the basis for D and trimming; V, J and clone size are from that table. The data hold fewer than 95,000 clones, with 70% to 90% observed a single time. This TCR came from a man aged 60 to 75 with acute or convalescent COVID-19. This chain links TRBV6-2 or TRBV6-3 with TRBJ2-7; 8 nucleotides match TRBD2. Sequenced material: peripheral blood. Here the CDR3 DNA reads TGTGCCAGCAGTTACCCCCGGGCAGCGGGAGAAAAGCAGTACTTC. Translation: CASSYPRAAGEKQYF.